Listed below are T cell receptor beta chains from one sample, sequenced in a study of blood T cell repertoires in COVID-19. Repertoires were generated with immunoSEQ multiplex PCR, while TCRdb's copy carries only in-frame clones and drops some. The sample consists of around 180,000 clones, 65% to 85% of them appearing once. Sequencing was carried out using peripheral blood. The receptors here all came from a woman aged 30 to 39 with acute or convalescent COVID-19. The CDR3 runs from the conserved cysteine through the conserved F or W. D genes are given only for firm matches. Size tells how often a clone was seen (once, few, many) or the class of an expanded clone, and some rows leave it out.

d_gene | j_gene | v_gene | abundance | CDR3aa | CDR3nt
. | TRBJ1-2 | TRBV4-2 | . | CASSQEAVDYGYTF | TGTGCCAGCAGCCAAGAGGCAGTTGACTATGGCTACACCTTC
. | TRBJ2-3 | TRBV11-2 | . | CASRLSLSGSTDTQYF | TGTGCCAGCAGACTTTCGTTGTCAGGGAGCACAGATACGCAGTATTTT
TRBD1 | TRBJ2-2 | TRBV27 | . | CASMGQGLRELFF | TGTGCCAGCATGGGACAGGGTCTTAGGGAGCTGTTTTTT
. | TRBJ1-1 | TRBV18 | . | CASARTANTEAFF | TGTGCCAGCGCCCGAACTGCGAACACTGAAGCTTTCTTT
. | TRBJ2-5 | TRBV7-2 | once | CASSLGLRGETQYF | TGTGCCAGCAGCTTAGGGCTTAGGGGGGAGACCCAGTACTTC
. | TRBJ1-3 | TRBV27 | . | CASEGRGNTIYF | TGTGCCAGTGAGGGAAGGGGAAACACCATATATTTT
. | TRBJ1-5 | TRBV11-2 | . | CASSPEGGAEQPQHF | TGTGCCAGCAGCCCGGAAGGGGGGGCTGAACAGCCCCAGCATTTT
TRBD2 | TRBJ2-2 | TRBV5-1 | . | CASSFLAGGAGELFF | TGCGCCAGCAGCTTCCTAGCGGGAGGGGCCGGGGAGCTGTTTTTT
TRBD2 | TRBJ2-5 | TRBV11-2 | . | CASSPVGLAGRETQYF | TGTGCCAGCAGCCCCGTTGGACTAGCGGGAAGAGAGACCCAGTACTTC
TRBD2 | TRBJ2-1 | TRBV3-1/TRBV3-2 | . | CASSPGGAANEQFF | TGTGCCAGCAGCCCGGGGGGGGCTGCCAATGAGCAGTTCTTC
TRBD1 | TRBJ1-6 | TRBV4-1 | few | CASSQALGTGLNSPLHF | TGCGCCAGCAGCCAAGCCCTCGGGACAGGACTCAATTCACCCCTCCACTTT
TRBD1 | TRBJ1-2 | TRBV5-1 | . | CASSPGTGVGGYTF | TGCGCCAGCAGCCCGGGGACAGGGGTAGGCGGCTACACCTTC
TRBD1 | TRBJ2-3 | TRBV10-3 | . | CAISPGQGGFRTDTQYF | TGTGCCATCAGTCCTGGACAGGGGGGATTTCGCACAGATACGCAGTATTTT
TRBD1 | TRBJ1-3 | TRBV18 | few | CASSLSPGQSSGNTIYF | TGTGCCAGCTCACTCTCCCCGGGACAGAGCTCTGGAAACACCATATATTTT
. | TRBJ1-5 | TRBV12-3/TRBV12-4 | . | CAIKQGQQPQHF | TGTGCCATCAAACAGGGTCAGCAGCCCCAGCATTTT
. | TRBJ1-2 | TRBV7-8 | . | CASSPTNRVDYGYTF | TGTGCCAGCAGCCCCACTAACAGGGTGGACTATGGCTACACCTTC
. | TRBJ1-1 | TRBV28 | . | CASSLTMRVGRLRGGTEAFF | TGTGCCAGCAGTTTAACTATGAGGGTAGGAAGGCTCCGGGGTGGCACTGAAGCTTTCTTT
TRBD1 | TRBJ2-7 | TRBV15 | . | CATSRDRGSEQYF | TGTGCCACCAGCAGGGACAGGGGATCCGAGCAGTACTTC
. | TRBJ1-2 | TRBV28 | . | CASRPGHGPHYGYTF | TGTGCCAGCAGGCCGGGTCATGGCCCTCATTATGGCTACACCTTC
. | TRBJ1-3 | TRBV7-2 | once | CASSLVSTVSGNTIYF | TGTGCCAGCAGCTTAGTTAGTACCGTCTCTGGAAACACCATATATTTT
. | TRBJ1-4 | TRBV7-6 | . | CASSPLQPSGTNEKLFF | TGTGCCAGCAGCCCCCTCCAACCCAGCGGAACTAATGAAAAACTGTTTTTT